These 15 T cell receptor beta chains were all obtained from the same sample, sequenced in a study of T cell responses to AZD1222 COVID-19 vaccine. Profiled with immunoSEQ multiplex PCR; TCRdb holds only in-frame clones, not every one. The table lists about 160,000 clones, about 93% of them singletons. This sample comprised peripheral blood, obtained on day 0 of AZD1222 vaccination. The source of these receptors is an adult in good health.

V usage is TRBV11-2 and J usage is TRBJ2-1, with 9 nucleotides matching TRBD2. J lost 7 bases, V lost 2 bases, and 6 bases had no gene match. CDR1 is SGHAT and CDR2 is FQNNGV in the germline V gene. This CDR3 has 15 amino acids. This chain's CDR3 is CASSLMAGGGNEQFF. CDR3 nucleotides: TGTGCCAGCAGCTTAATGGCGGGAGGGGGGAATGAGCAGTTCTTC.

This clone was found once. The chain links TRBV6-1 to TRBJ1-5; 9 bases line up with TRBD1. Germline V gene data show CDR1 as MNHNS and CDR2 as SASEGT. The CDR3 consists of 17 residues. V lost 4 bases to trimming and J lost 1 base; unmatched junction nucleotides: 8. The CDR3 is CASSGGKGTGSNQPQHF. The CDR3 region has the DNA TGTGCCAGCAGTGGGGGTAAAGGGACAGGGAGCAATCAGCCCCAGCATTTT.

J is TRBJ1-2 and V is TRBV7-8; D is uncertain. Germline V gene sequence: CDR1 SGHVS, CDR2 FQNEAQ. The CDR3 is made up of 14 amino acids. Deletions cut 1 base from V and 3 bases from J, with 9 bases between. The CDR3 loop is CASSLEGRDYGYTF. Written as DNA, the CDR3 is TGTGCCAGCAGCTTAGAGGGCCGGGACTATGGCTACACCTTC.

The chain links TRBV11-3 to TRBJ2-1; D gene unclear. V was trimmed by 4 bases and J by 4 bases, leaving 8 bases between them. The CDR3 covers 13 residues. Germline-derived CDR1 and CDR2 are SGHNT and YENEEA. In DNA form, the CDR3 reads TGTGCCAGCAGCTCATGGGGTTACAATGAGCAGTTCTTC. Amino acids: CASSSWGYNEQFF.

The chain carries TRBV4-3 and TRBJ1-1; D unresolved. The CDR3 spans 15 residues. Germline CDR1 LGHNA, CDR2 YSLEER. V gave up 0 bases and J gave up 1 base, with 9 bases separating them. The CDR3 sequence is CASSQEYVENTEAFF. CDR3 DNA sequence: TGCGCCAGCAGCCAAGAATATGTAGAGAACACTGAAGCTTTCTTT.

This clone was seen a single time. The chain joins TRBV18 to TRBJ2-1; 8 bases map to TRBD2. There are 16 residues in the CDR3. The germline gives CDR1 KGHSH, CDR2 LQKENI. V lost 0 bases and J lost 2; bases outside the gene matches: 3. The CDR3 DNA follows: TGTGCCAGCTCACCACCGGGACTAGGTACCTACAATGAGCAGTTCTTC. This encodes CASSPPGLGTYNEQFF.

This sequence joins TRBV7-6 and TRBJ1-3; weak D call: TRBD1 (5 bases). The V gene's germline CDR1 is SGHVS and CDR2 FNYEAQ. The CDR3 runs to 17 residues. V was clipped by 5 bases and J by 0 bases, with 17 bases between them. CDR3 nucleotides: TGTGCCAGCAGCACGACCGGGACGCCTAGCTCTGGAAACACCATATATTTT. Residues: CASSTTGTPSSGNTIYF.

The V call is TRBV19, the J call TRBJ1-1; D call uncertain. This CDR3 has 14 amino acids. The ends were cut back, 6 bases at V and 0 bases at J, with 11 bases in the middle. In germline, CDR1 is LNHDA, CDR2 SQIVND (reference sequence). The CDR3 protein is CASSLPTVNTEAFF. The CDR3 nucleotides read TGTGCCAGTAGCCTACCAACAGTGAACACTGAAGCTTTCTTT. The full variable domain, with the rest looked up from reference TRBV19 and TRBJ1-1, is DGGITQSPKYLFRKEGQNVTLSCEQNLNHDAMYWYRQDPGQGLRLIYYSQIVNDFQKGDIAEGYSVSREKKESFPLTVTSAQKNPTAFYLCASSLPTVNTEAFFGQGTRLTVV.

V gene TRBV4-2 combines with J gene TRBJ1-2; D unresolved. Trimming left V 2 bases short and J 5 bases short, with 6 bases between. Germline V gene data show CDR1 as LGHNA and CDR2 as YNFKEQ. This CDR3 is 12 amino acids long. The CDR3, as DNA: TGTGCCAGCAGCCAACGAGAATATGGCTACACCTTC. Translation gives CASSQREYGYTF.

This clone was counted between two and nine times. The V gene is TRBV9, the J gene TRBJ1-3, with D unresolved. V lost 0 bases, J lost 4 bases, and 5 bases lay in between. The CDR3 length is 13 residues. Per the germline V gene, CDR1 is SGDLS and CDR2 is YYNGEE. The CDR3 bases are TGTGCCAGCAGCGTAGCAGTAGGAAACACCATATATTTT. Residues: CASSVAVGNTIYF.

The rearrangement joins TRBV4-3 to TRBJ2-1, with 10 positions matching TRBD2. The ends lost 0 bases at V and 5 bases at J; junction bases unmatched: 4. Germline assignment: CDR1 LGHNA and CDR2 YSLEER. This CDR3 has 16 amino acids. For the CDR3, the DNA is TGCGCCAGCAGCCAAGATGCACTAGCGGGGAACAATGAGCAGTTCTTC. Translating it yields CASSQDALAGNNEQFF.

The V gene is TRBV6-5, the J gene TRBJ2-7; D perhaps matches TRBD1 (5 bases). This CDR3 spans 11 amino acids. The germline gives CDR1 MNHEY, CDR2 SVGAGI. V was pared by 11 bases and J by 3 bases, with 11 bases between. The CDR3 sequence is CARRDSYEQYV. Written as DNA, the CDR3 is TGTGCCCGCCGCGACAGCTACGAGCAGTACGTC.

V usage is TRBV6-5 and J usage is TRBJ2-3; no definite D call. The CDR3 consists of 13 residues. Germline V gene lookup returns CDR1 MNHEY and CDR2 SVGAGI. The V end lost 7 bases, the J end lost 7 bases, and 15 bases lay between the germline ends. CDR3 bases: TGTGCCAGCATTCCAGGACCCACGAATACGCAGTATTTT. Translating gives CASIPGPTNTQYF.

The V call is TRBV4-1, the J call TRBJ2-3, with TRBD2 identical over 12 bases. V was clipped by 3 bases and J by 0 bases; unmatched bases: 13. This CDR3 spans 20 amino acids. The germline gives CDR1 MGHRA, CDR2 YSYEKL. CDR3 loop: CASSHLSGLAGIRSTDTQYF. The DNA of the CDR3 is TGCGCCAGCAGCCACCTTTCTGGACTAGCGGGGATAAGAAGCACAGATACGCAGTATTTT.

The rearrangement uses TRBV5-4 and TRBJ1-1; no clear D. The V gene lost 4 bases and the J gene lost 7 bases, with 11 bases spanning the gap. The CDR3 runs to 12 residues. Germline V gives CDR1 SGHNT, CDR2 YYREEE (reference sequence). In nucleotides, the CDR3 is TGTGCCAGCAGCGAGTGGGGTTTTGAAGCTTTCTTT. It is translated as CASSEWGFEAFF.